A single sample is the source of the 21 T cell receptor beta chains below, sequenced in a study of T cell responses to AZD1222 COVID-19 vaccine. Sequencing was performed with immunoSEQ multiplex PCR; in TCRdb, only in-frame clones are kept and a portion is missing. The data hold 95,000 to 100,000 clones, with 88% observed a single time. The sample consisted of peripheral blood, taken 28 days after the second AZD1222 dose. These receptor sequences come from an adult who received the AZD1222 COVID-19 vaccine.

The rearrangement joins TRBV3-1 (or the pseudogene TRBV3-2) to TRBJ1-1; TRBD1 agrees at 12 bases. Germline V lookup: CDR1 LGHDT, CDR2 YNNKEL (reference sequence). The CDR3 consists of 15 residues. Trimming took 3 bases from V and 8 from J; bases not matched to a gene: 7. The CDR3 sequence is CASSQRDRGRLEAFF. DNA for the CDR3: TGTGCCAGCAGCCAGCGGGACAGGGGGCGCTTAGAAGCTTTCTTT.

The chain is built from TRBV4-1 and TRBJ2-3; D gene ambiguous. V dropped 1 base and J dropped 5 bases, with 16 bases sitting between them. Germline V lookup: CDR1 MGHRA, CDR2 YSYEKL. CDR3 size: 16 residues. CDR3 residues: CASSQGPRPSGDTQYF. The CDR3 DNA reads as TGCGCCAGCAGCCAAGGACCGCGTCCATCTGGAGATACGCAGTATTTT.

This CDR3 reads CASSLGGTVNTEAFF. The CDR3 coding sequence is TGCGCCAGCAGCTTGGGTGGGACAGTGAACACTGAAGCTTTCTTT. This chain connects TRBV5-1 to TRBJ1-1; 7 bases map to TRBD1. The V gene end was trimmed by 0 bases and the J gene end by 0 bases; junction bases not matched to a gene: 2. There are 15 residues in the CDR3. From germline, CDR1 is SGHRS and CDR2 YFSETQ.

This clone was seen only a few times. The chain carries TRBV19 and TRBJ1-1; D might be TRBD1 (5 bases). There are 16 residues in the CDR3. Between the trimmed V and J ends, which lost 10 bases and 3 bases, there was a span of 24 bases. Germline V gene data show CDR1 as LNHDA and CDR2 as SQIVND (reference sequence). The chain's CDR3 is CATSRSRTGGDTEAFF. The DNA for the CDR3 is TGTGCCACCTCCAGATCCCGAACAGGAGGCGACACTGAAGCTTTCTTT.

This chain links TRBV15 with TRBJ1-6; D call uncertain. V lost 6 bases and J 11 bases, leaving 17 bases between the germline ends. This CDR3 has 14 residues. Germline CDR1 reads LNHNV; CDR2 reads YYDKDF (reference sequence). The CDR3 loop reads CATSWEPSRTPLHF. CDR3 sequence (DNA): TGTGCCACCAGTTGGGAGCCTTCTCGGACACCCCTCCACTTT.

CDR3 region: CSASSIWDRGRGETEAFF. The DNA for the CDR3 is TGCAGTGCTAGTTCGATCTGGGACAGGGGGCGCGGGGAGACTGAAGCTTTCTTT. The chain links TRBV20-1 to TRBJ1-1; 12 bases align to TRBD1. Germline V CDR1 and CDR2: DFQATT, SNEGSKA (reference sequence). V shed 3 bases and J 5 bases; nucleotides not matched to a gene: 16. This CDR3 comprises 18 residues.

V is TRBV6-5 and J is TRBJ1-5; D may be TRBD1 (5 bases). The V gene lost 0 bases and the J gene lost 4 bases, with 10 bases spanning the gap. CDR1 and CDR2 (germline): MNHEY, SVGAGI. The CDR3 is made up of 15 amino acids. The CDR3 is CASSYSIGANQPQHF. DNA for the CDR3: TGTGCCAGCAGTTACTCGATAGGGGCAAATCAGCCCCAGCATTTT.

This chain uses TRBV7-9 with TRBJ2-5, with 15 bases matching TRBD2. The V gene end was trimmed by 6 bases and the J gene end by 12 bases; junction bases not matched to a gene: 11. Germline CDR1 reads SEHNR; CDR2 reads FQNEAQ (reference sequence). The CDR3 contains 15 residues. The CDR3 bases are TGTGCCAGCAGAGAACTGGGACTAGCGGGAGGTGAAGAGTACTTC. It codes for CASRELGLAGGEEYF.

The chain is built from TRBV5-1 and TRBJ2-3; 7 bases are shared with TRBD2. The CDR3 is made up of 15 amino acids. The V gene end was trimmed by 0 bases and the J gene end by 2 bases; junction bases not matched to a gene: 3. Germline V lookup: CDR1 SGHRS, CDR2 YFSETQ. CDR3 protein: CASSLVAGDTDTQYF. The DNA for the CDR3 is TGCGCCAGCAGCTTGGTCGCGGGGGACACAGATACGCAGTATTTT.

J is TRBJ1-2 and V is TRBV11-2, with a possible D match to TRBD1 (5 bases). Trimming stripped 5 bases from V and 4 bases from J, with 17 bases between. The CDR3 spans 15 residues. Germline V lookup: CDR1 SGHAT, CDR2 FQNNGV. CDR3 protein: CASSRGRRGSYGYTF. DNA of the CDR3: TGTGCCAGCAGCCGAGGACGGCGGGGGTCCTATGGCTACACCTTC.

The CDR3 sequence is CASSSTGHPNTGELFF. The CDR3 DNA sequence: TGCGCCAGCAGCTCGACGGGACATCCTAACACCGGGGAGCTGTTTTTT. This rearrangement joins TRBV5-1 to TRBJ2-2, with TRBD1 as a possible D gene (6 bases). The CDR3 extends over 16 amino acids. V lost 3 bases, J lost 2 bases, and 14 bases lay in between. Germline V gene data show CDR1 as SGHRS and CDR2 as YFSETQ.

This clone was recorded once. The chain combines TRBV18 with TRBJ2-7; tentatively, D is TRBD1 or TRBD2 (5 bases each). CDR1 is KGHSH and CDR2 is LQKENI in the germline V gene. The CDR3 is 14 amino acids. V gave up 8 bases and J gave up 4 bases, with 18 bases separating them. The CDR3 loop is CASRLQSGPYEQYF. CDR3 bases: TGTGCCAGCCGTCTTCAATCGGGGCCTTACGAGCAGTACTTC.

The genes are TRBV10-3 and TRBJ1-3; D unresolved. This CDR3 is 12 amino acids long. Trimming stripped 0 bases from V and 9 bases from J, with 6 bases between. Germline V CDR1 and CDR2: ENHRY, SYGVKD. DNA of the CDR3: TGTGCCATCAGTGAGTCCGGAGGCACCATATATTTT. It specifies CAISESGGTIYF.

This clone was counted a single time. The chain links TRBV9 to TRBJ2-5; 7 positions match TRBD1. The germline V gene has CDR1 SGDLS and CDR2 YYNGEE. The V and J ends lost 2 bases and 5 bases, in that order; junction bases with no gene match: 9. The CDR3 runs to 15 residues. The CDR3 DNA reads TGTGCCAGCAGCGTTATAGACAGGGCTCAGGAGACCCAGTACTTC. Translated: CASSVIDRAQETQYF.

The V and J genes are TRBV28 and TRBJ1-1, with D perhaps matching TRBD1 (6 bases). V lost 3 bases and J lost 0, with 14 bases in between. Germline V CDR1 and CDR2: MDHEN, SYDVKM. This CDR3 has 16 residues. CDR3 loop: CASSLVVGQLNTEAFF. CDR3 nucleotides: TGTGCCAGCAGTTTGGTTGTAGGACAGCTGAACACTGAAGCTTTCTTT.

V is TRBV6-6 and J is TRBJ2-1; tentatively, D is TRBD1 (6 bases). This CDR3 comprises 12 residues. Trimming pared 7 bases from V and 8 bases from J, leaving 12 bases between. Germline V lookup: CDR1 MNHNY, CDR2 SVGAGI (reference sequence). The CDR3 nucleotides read TGTGCCAGCACCTTAAGGGGGTATGAGCAGTTCTTC. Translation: CASTLRGYEQFF.

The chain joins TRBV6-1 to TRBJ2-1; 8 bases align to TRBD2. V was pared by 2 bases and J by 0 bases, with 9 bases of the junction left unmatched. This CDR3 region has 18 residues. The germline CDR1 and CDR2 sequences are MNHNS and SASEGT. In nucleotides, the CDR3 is TGTGCCAGCAGTGAATCCCTGGGAAGCGGGAGCTCCTACAATGAGCAGTTCTTC. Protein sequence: CASSESLGSGSSYNEQFF.

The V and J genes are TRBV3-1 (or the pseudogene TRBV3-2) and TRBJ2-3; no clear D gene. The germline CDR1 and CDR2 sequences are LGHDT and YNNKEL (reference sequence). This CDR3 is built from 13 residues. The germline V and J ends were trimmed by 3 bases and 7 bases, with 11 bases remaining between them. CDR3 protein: CASSQTGPNTQYF. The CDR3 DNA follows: TGTGCCAGCAGCCAGACCGGGCCAAATACGCAGTATTTT.

The CDR3 spells CASSPPGEGSGNTIYF. CDR3 in DNA: TGTGCCAGCAGTCCCCCCGGGGAGGGCTCTGGAAACACCATATATTTT. The chain links TRBV28 to TRBJ1-3, with D unclear. With 5 bases removed from V and 0 bases from J, the gap between germline ends came to 14 bases. Germline assignment: CDR1 MDHEN and CDR2 SYDVKM. This CDR3 contains 16 residues.

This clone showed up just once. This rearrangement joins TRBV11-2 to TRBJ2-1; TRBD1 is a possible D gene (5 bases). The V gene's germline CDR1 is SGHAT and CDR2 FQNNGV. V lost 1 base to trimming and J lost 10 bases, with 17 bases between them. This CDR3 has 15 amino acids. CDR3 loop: CASSLVGSRADEQFF. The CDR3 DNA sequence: TGTGCCAGCAGCTTAGTGGGATCCAGGGCCGACGAGCAGTTCTTC.

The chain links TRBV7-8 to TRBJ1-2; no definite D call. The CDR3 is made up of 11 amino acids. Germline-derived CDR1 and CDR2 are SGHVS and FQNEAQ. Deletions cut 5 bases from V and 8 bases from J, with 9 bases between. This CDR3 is CASSPVEGYTF. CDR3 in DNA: TGTGCCAGCAGCCCGGTGGAGGGCTACACCTTC.